The 25 T cell receptor beta chains below come from one sample, sequenced in a study of cytomegalovirus exposure and HLA in healthy donors. In the PCR, 60 Vbeta and 13 Jbeta primers were used. Produced via immunoSEQ multiplex PCR; TCRdb's table is partial and in-frame only. This table has about 96,000 clones, 64% appearing once. Source material: PBMCs. The receptors stem from a man in his 60s in good health and CMV-seronegative.

This clone was picked up a small number of times. The V and J genes are TRBV6-6 and TRBJ2-3; a weak D match, TRBD2 (6 bases). Germline-derived CDR1 and CDR2 are MNHNY and SVGAGI (reference sequence). The CDR3 has 13 residues. Trimming pared 6 bases from V and 6 bases from J, leaving 13 bases between. CDR3 protein: CASSPGLLDTQYF. The DNA of the CDR3 is TGTGCCAGCAGCCCGGGACTTCTTGATACGCAGTATTTT.

The chain recombines TRBV15 with TRBJ2-3, with D possibly TRBD2 on 6 matching bases. V gave up 3 bases and J gave up 2 bases, with 12 bases separating them. The CDR3 covers 15 residues. The germline V gene encodes CDR1 LNHNV and CDR2 YYDKDF (reference sequence). The chain's CDR3 is CATSRIRGTTDTQYF. DNA for the CDR3: TGTGCCACCAGCAGGATTCGGGGGACCACAGATACGCAGTATTTT.

The chain couples TRBV2 to TRBJ2-5, with D unresolved. Germline assignment: CDR1 SNHLY and CDR2 FYNNEI. The CDR3 is made up of 13 amino acids. V dropped 7 bases and J dropped 5 bases, with 14 bases sitting between them. The CDR3 DNA sequence: TGTGCCAGCACCGTACTAAAGCCCGAGACCCAGTACTTC. Residues: CASTVLKPETQYF.

The V call is TRBV28, the J call TRBJ1-1; a weak D match, TRBD1 (5 bases). This CDR3 contains 18 residues. V was trimmed by 6 bases and J by 2 bases, leaving 25 bases between them. In germline, CDR1 is MDHEN, CDR2 SYDVKM. This chain's CDR3 is CASRGLSLALRANTEAFF. CDR3 sequence (DNA): TGTGCCAGCAGAGGATTGTCGCTGGCGCTCAGGGCAAACACTGAAGCTTTCTTT.

The chain is built from TRBV5-4 and TRBJ2-7; 10 nucleotides align to TRBD1. Germline assignment: CDR1 SGHNT and CDR2 YYREEE (reference sequence). With 0 bases clipped from V and 1 base from J, the junction kept 1 base outside the gene matches. This CDR3 spans 15 amino acids. The CDR3 is CASSLGGQGSYEQYF. Written as DNA, the CDR3 is TGTGCCAGCAGCTTGGGGGGACAGGGGTCCTACGAGCAGTACTTC.

The V gene is TRBV5-4, the J gene TRBJ2-1; D is possibly TRBD1 (5 bases). Looked up from germline, CDR1 is SGHNT and CDR2 is YYREEE (reference sequence). The CDR3 is 15 residues long. V lost 4 bases to trimming and J lost 9 bases, with 20 bases between them. The CDR3 DNA is TGTGCCAGCAGCCCTTGGGGCAGTGTTAGTGCTGAGCAGTTCTTC. Translation gives CASSPWGSVSAEQFF.

In this sample, this clone turned up a few times. CDR3 in amino acids: CASSVGQGPTGELFF. For the CDR3, the DNA is TGTGCCAGTAGTGTTGGACAGGGACCCACCGGGGAGCTGTTTTTT. The chain is built from TRBV19 and TRBJ2-2; 8 positions agree with TRBD1. The germline V gene has CDR1 LNHDA and CDR2 SQIVND (reference sequence). This CDR3 spans 15 amino acids. J lost 4 bases, V lost 5 bases, and 6 bases had no gene match. Supplemented by reference TRBV19 and TRBJ2-2, the full variable domain reads DGGITQSPKYLFRKEGQNVTLSCEQNLNHDAMYWYRQDPGQGLRLIYYSQIVNDFQKGDIAEGYSVSREKKESFPLTVTSAQKNPTAFYLCASSVGQGPTGELFFGEGSRLTVL.

CDR3 in amino acids: CASIWPTGPGVGTEAFF. CDR3 DNA: TGTGCCAGCATCTGGCCAACAGGGCCGGGTGTAGGAACTGAAGCTTTCTTT. The chain joins TRBV5-8 to TRBJ1-1; tentatively, D is TRBD1 (6 bases). From germline, CDR1 is SGHTS and CDR2 YDEGEE. CDR3 length: 17 amino acids. V was trimmed by 6 bases and J by 5 bases, leaving 26 bases between them.

The CDR3 DNA reads as TGTGCCAGCAGCCGGAGGAGTAGCGGGAGAGGTATCGAGCAGTACTTC. Translated: CASSRRSSGRGIEQYF. This chain connects TRBV11-3 to TRBJ2-5; TRBD2 matches at 9 bases. The J call may be mistaken, given a closer DNA end match to TRBJ2-7. The CDR3 loop spans 16 amino acids. Germline V gives CDR1 SGHNT, CDR2 YENEEA.

The chain uses TRBV6-1 and TRBJ2-1; 8 bases fit TRBD1. The junction had 14 bases not matched to a gene; V was cut back by 8 bases and J by 8 bases. The CDR3 contains 15 residues. Germline CDR1 and CDR2: MNHNS and SASEGT. This CDR3 reads CASGERRQGKDEQFF. CDR3 in DNA: TGTGCCAGCGGGGAAAGGAGACAGGGGAAGGATGAGCAGTTCTTC.

The rearrangement uses TRBV7-8 and TRBJ2-1, with 9 bases lining up with TRBD2. This CDR3 region has 17 residues. J lost 0 bases, V lost 1 base, and 4 bases had no gene match. The germline gives CDR1 SGHVS, CDR2 FQNEAQ. The chain's CDR3 is CASSLESSGASYNEQFF. CDR3 sequence (DNA): TGTGCCAGCAGCTTAGAGTCTAGCGGGGCCTCCTACAATGAGCAGTTCTTC.

The chain is built from TRBV5-4 and TRBJ2-2, with 9 bases matching TRBD1. The CDR3 is 16 amino acids. Germline V gene sequence: CDR1 SGHNT, CDR2 YYREEE (reference sequence). With 9 bases clipped from V and 1 base from J, the junction kept 10 bases outside the gene matches. The CDR3 reads CAIQPGTGRNTGELFF. CDR3 in DNA: TGTGCCATTCAACCCGGGACAGGGAGGAACACCGGGGAGCTGTTTTTT.

This clone was seen only a few times. The gene calls are TRBV5-1 and TRBJ2-7; 7 bases are a match to TRBD1. The CDR3 extends over 14 amino acids. CDR1 SGHRS and CDR2 YFSETQ come from the germline V gene. J gave up 4 bases and V 2 bases, and 6 bases lay outside the gene matches. Here the CDR3 DNA reads TGCGCCAGCAGCTTAGCCGGGACAGATTACGAGCAGTACTTC. Encoded protein: CASSLAGTDYEQYF.

This clone was detected only once. The V and J genes are TRBV9 and TRBJ2-5, with 7 bases that match TRBD1. This CDR3 is built from 15 residues. The trim removed 6 bases at V and 2 bases at J, leaving 10 bases unmatched. Germline-derived CDR1 and CDR2 are SGDLS and YYNGEE. Here the CDR3 reads CASTTRGGGQETQYF. The CDR3 DNA sequence: TGTGCCAGCACCACGAGAGGGGGCGGGCAAGAGACCCAGTACTTC.

This clone has just one count. This rearrangement joins TRBV18 to TRBJ2-1; 10 bases align to TRBD1. Germline CDR1 reads KGHSH; CDR2 reads LQKENI. Unmatched junction bases numbered 9, after V lost 6 bases and J lost 4 bases. This CDR3 region has 16 residues. CDR3 sequence (DNA): TGTGCCAGCTCCCGAACGCCGGGACAGGGGTACAATGAGCAGTTCTTC. Amino acids: CASSRTPGQGYNEQFF. The full variable domain, its missing parts supplied by reference TRBV18 and TRBJ2-1, is NAGVMQNPRHLVRRRGQEARLRCSPMKGHSHVYWYRQLPEEGLKFMVYLQKENIIDESGMPKERFSAEFPKEGPSILRIQQVVRGDSAAYFCASSRTPGQGYNEQFFGPGTRLTVL.

The chain couples TRBV11-3 to TRBJ1-4, with 8 positions matching TRBD1. The germline gives CDR1 SGHNT, CDR2 YENEEA. The CDR3 contains 15 residues. Germline trimming cut 1 base from V and 7 bases from J; bases unmatched to any gene: 5. CDR3 coding DNA: TGTGCCAGCAGCTTAGTAGGGACAGGTGTTGAAAAACTGTTTTTT. Translated: CASSLVGTGVEKLFF.

This clone was recorded once. The V call is TRBV11-3, the J call TRBJ1-2; D gene unclear. The CDR3 sequence is 13 residues long. The V gene's germline CDR1 is SGHNT and CDR2 YENEEA. V was pared by 5 bases and J by 3 bases, with 10 bases between. CDR3 sequence: CASSPTVHYGYTF. The CDR3 DNA is TGTGCCAGCAGCCCCACAGTTCACTATGGCTACACCTTC.

Worth noting for this clone: At one end, the junction sequence differs from germline, possibly due to a read error. The chain links TRBV10-3 to TRBJ1-1; the D is unclear. Germline-derived CDR1 and CDR2 are ENHRY and SYGVKD. There are 14 residues in the CDR3. The CDR3 DNA reads TGTGTCATCAGTGAGGAGGAAGGAAACACTGAAGCTTTCTTT. Residues: CVISEEEGNTEAFF.

The V gene is TRBV19, the J gene TRBJ1-5; 9 bases agree with TRBD1. The CDR3 covers 16 residues. Germline trimming cut 5 bases from V and 1 base from J; bases unmatched to any gene: 6. The germline V gene encodes CDR1 LNHDA and CDR2 SQIVND (reference sequence). CDR3 DNA sequence: TGTGCCAGTAGTTCACAGACAGGGGGAAGCAATCAGCCCCAGCATTTT. It encodes CASSSQTGGSNQPQHF.

The V and J genes are TRBV7-8 and TRBJ1-6, with a tentative D call TRBD1 (5 bases). The CDR3 totals 13 residues. Germline values: CDR1 SGHVS, CDR2 FQNEAQ. Trimming pared 5 bases from V and 9 bases from J, leaving 11 bases between. The CDR3 nucleotides read TGTGCCAGCAGCCCCTGGACAAGTTCACCCCTCCACTTT. Encoded protein: CASSPWTSSPLHF.

This chain uses TRBV10-1 with TRBJ2-7, with D perhaps TRBD2 (5 bases). V was trimmed by 0 bases and J by 4 bases, leaving 10 bases between them. The CDR3 totals 14 residues. The germline gives CDR1 WNHNN, CDR2 SYGVQD (reference sequence). The CDR3 DNA sequence: TGCGCCAGCAGTGAGTCCGGGATTTTATACGAGCAGTACTTC. This translates into CASSESGILYEQYF.

This clone was observed a few times. The chain is built from TRBV25-1 and TRBJ2-7; the match to TRBD1 covers 8 bases. Germline V gives CDR1 MGHDK, CDR2 SYGVNS. J was trimmed by 3 bases and V by 1 base; bases with no gene match: 11. The CDR3 covers 17 residues. CDR3 in amino acids: CASSESVPGQVDYEQYF. DNA for the CDR3: TGTGCCAGCAGTGAATCAGTCCCGGGACAGGTGGACTACGAGCAGTACTTC.

V and J are TRBV27 and TRBJ1-5; possible D gene TRBD1, 5 bases. The germline gives CDR1 MNHEY, CDR2 SMNVEV (reference sequence). The V gene lost 8 bases and the J gene lost 5 bases, with 19 bases spanning the gap. This CDR3 is built from 15 residues. CDR3 sequence reads: CASRGGKERDQPQHF. The CDR3 nucleotides are TGTGCCAGCCGGGGGGGGAAGGAGAGGGATCAGCCCCAGCATTTT.

This clone appeared a few times. The chain carries TRBV9 and TRBJ1-1, with no clear D. Trimming cost V 1 base and J 1 base, with 8 bases left between them. The CDR3 is 14 residues long. The V gene's germline CDR1 is SGDLS and CDR2 YYNGEE. The CDR3 coding sequence is TGTGCCAGCAGCGTACTAGAGTGGAACACTGAAGCTTTCTTT. It specifies CASSVLEWNTEAFF.

The CDR3 here is CASLPKGTNIQETQYF. The CDR3 nucleotides are TGTGCCAGCTTACCAAAGGGGACAAACATCCAAGAGACCCAGTACTTC. This chain links TRBV5-4 with TRBJ2-5; tentatively, D is TRBD1 (6 bases). V shed 7 bases and J shed 1 base, with 20 bases lying between them. The germline V gene encodes CDR1 SGHNT and CDR2 YYREEE (reference sequence). The CDR3 length is 16 residues. Full variable domain (outside the CDR3, taken from reference TRBV5-4 and TRBJ2-5): ETGVTQSPTHLIKTRGQQVTLRCSSQSGHNTVSWYQQALGQGPQFIFQYYREEENGRGNFPPRFSGLQFPNYSSELNVNALELDDSALYLCASLPKGTNIQETQYFGPGTRLLVL.